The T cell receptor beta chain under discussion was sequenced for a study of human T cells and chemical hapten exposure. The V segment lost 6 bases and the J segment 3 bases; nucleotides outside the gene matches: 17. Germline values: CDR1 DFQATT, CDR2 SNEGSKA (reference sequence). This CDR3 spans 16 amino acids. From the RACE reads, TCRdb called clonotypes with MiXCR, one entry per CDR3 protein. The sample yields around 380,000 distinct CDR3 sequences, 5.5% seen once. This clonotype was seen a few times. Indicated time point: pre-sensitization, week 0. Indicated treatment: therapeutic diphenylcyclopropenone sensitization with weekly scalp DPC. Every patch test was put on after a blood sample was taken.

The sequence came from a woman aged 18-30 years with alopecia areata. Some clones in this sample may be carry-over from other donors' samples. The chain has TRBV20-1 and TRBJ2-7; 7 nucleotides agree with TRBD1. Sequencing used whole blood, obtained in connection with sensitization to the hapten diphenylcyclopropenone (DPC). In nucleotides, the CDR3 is TGCAGTGCGAACAAACGAACCGGGACAGCGAACTACGAGCAGTACTTC. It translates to CSANKRTGTANYEQYF.